Below are 3 T cell receptor beta chains sequenced from a single sample in a study of T cell responses to AZD1222 COVID-19 vaccine. Method: immunoSEQ multiplex PCR; TCRdb's copy keeps in-frame clones and lacks some. The data hold 120,000 or so clones, with about nine tenths observed a single time. The sequences come from peripheral blood, collected 28 days after the second dose of the MenACWY control vaccine. The receptors stem from an adult who received the MenACWY meningococcal vaccine as a control.

The chain links TRBV7-9 to TRBJ1-3, with 8 bases that match TRBD1. This CDR3 is built from 15 residues. The germline CDR1 and CDR2 sequences are SEHNR and FQNEAQ (reference sequence). V dropped 5 bases and J dropped 3; count of bases not matched to a gene: 6. The CDR3 coding sequence is TGTGCCAGCAGCCAACAAGGACAGGGTGGAAACACCATATATTTT. Translation gives CASSQQGQGGNTIYF.

This clone appeared a single time. The CDR3 protein is CATSTQGPAEPQPQHF. CDR3 nucleotides: TGTGCCACCAGCACGCAAGGACCAGCAGAGCCTCAGCCCCAGCATTTT. The chain couples TRBV15 to TRBJ1-5, with D uncertain. Germline V lookup: CDR1 LNHNV, CDR2 YYDKDF (reference sequence). This CDR3 region has 16 residues. Trimming stripped 4 bases from V and 6 bases from J, with 19 bases between.

This chain uses TRBV7-2 with TRBJ2-5, with 7 bases matching TRBD2. Germline V CDR1 and CDR2: SGHTA, FQGNSA. The CDR3 consists of 15 residues. The J segment lost 5 bases and the V segment lost 5 bases, leaving 11 bases of the junction unmatched. In DNA form, the CDR3 reads TGTGCCAGCAGCCTTGGGACTACCCCCGTGGAGACCCAGTACTTC. It yields the protein CASSLGTTPVETQYF.